This T cell receptor (beta chain) was sequenced during a study of T cell repertoires in aging, cancer and after chemotherapy. The study's findings and limits: Healthy donors lost TCR diversity with age mainly through richness, cancer patients through richness and evenness.

Amplification of TCR beta used genomic DNA extracted from peripheral blood. Regarding this clonotype: Its antigen is as yet unknown.

A mixed TRB-A/B primer pool amplified rearranged TRB by multiplex touch-down PCR. TCRdb called the multiplex PCR reads again in MiXCR, with one record for every CDR3 protein. The sample has 1,500 to 2,000 distinct CDR3 sequences, 55% to 60% seen once. Material: blood. The clonotype comes from a human donor with a blood cancer.

Here the CDR3 DNA reads TGTGCCAGCAGCTTGGGGGGGTGGATGAACACTGAAGCTTTCTTT. Translation: CASSLGGWMNTEAFF. The J gene is TRBJ1-1, the V gene TRBV5-6, with TRBD1 as a possible D gene (5 bases). Germline assignment: CDR1 SGHDT and CDR2 YYEEEE. This CDR3 contains 15 residues. Trimming stripped 0 bases from V and 0 bases from J, with 9 bases between.